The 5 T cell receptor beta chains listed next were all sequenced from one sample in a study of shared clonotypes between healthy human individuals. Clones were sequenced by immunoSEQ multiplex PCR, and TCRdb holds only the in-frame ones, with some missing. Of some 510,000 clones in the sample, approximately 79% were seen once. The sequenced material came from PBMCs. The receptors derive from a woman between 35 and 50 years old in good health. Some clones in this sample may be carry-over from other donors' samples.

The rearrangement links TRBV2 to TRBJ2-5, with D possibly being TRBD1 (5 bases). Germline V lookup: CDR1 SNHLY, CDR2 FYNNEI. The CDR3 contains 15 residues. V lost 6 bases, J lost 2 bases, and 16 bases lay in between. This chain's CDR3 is CASRRTLPGQETQYF. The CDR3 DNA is TGTGCCAGCAGGCGTACCCTGCCAGGGCAAGAGACCCAGTACTTC.

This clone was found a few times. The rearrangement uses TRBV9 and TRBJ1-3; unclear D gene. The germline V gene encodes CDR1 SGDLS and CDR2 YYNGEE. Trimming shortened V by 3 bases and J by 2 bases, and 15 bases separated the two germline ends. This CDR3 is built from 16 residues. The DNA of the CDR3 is TGTGCCAGCAGCGCAAAGACCCCAGGAACTGGAAACACCATATATTTT. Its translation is CASSAKTPGTGNTIYF.

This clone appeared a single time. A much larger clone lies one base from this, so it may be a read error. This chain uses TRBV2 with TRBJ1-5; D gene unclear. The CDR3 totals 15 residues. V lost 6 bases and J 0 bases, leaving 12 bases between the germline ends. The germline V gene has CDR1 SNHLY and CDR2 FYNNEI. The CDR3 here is CASSLNKGSNQPQHF. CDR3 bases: TGTGCCAGCAGCCTAAACAAGGGTAGCAATCAGCCCCAGCATTTT.

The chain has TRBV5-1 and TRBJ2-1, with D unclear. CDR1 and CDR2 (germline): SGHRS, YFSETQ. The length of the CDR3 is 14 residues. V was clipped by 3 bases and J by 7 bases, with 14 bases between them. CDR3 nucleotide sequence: TGCGCCAGCAGCTCCGCCTCCCCCCCGAATGAGCAGTTCTTC. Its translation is CASSSASPPNEQFF.

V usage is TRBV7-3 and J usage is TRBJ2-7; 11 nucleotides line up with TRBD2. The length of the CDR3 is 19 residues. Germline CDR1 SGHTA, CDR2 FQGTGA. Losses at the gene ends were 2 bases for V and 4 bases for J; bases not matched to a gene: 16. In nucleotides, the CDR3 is TGTGCCAGCAGCTTATCCCCCCCGGATCTAGCGGGAGGTGTATACGAGCAGTACTTC. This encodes CASSLSPPDLAGGVYEQYF.